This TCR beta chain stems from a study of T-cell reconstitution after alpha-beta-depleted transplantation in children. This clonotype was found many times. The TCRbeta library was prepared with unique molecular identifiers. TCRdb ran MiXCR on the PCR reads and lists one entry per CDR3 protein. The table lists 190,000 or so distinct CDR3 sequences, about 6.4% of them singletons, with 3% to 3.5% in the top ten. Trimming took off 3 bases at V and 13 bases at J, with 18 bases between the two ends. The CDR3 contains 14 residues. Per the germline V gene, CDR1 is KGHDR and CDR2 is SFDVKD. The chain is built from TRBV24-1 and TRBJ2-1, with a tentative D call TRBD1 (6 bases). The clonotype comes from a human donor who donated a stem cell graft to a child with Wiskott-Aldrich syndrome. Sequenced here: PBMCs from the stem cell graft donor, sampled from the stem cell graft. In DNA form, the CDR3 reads TGTGCCACCAGTGATCTTGACAGGTCATGGGGTCAGTTCTTC. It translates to CATSDLDRSWGQFF.